The following is a T cell receptor (beta chain) sequence with its context. Its antigen target is currently unknown. It has no much larger one-base neighbor in the sample; base qualities were not kept. The data originate from a study of blood T cell repertoires in COVID-19 (dated by TCRdb to about 2020). In the study overall: Samples covering the acute and convalescent phases of COVID-19 were provided by collaborators in the United States, Italy and Spain. Deeply sampled blood TCRbeta repertoires from subjects exposed to, actively infected with, or recovered from COVID-19 were included in the dataset. Samples came from the ongoing ImmuneRACE study (first 160 participants) plus 1,254 subjects from 6 global collaborators. The material from the prospective study consisted of cDNA or gDNA derived from T cells, B-cell-depleted T cells, or PBMCs. The sample metadata nearly always contained a de-identified subject ID, COVID-19 status, age in years and sex. Where available, HLA class I and class II types were obtained from metadata supplied by the sample provider rather than from assay-based typing. The repertoires were released in a freely available public database meant as a resource for research on the immune response to SARS-CoV-2.

Overall study results and their limits: How much clinical and demographic metadata was included differed by source and by participant, and the metadata was provided uncurated.

TCRbeta CDR3 regions were amplified from genomic DNA by means of the immunoSEQ Assay, a bias-controlled multiplex PCR. For the original study's pipeline: Within the assay, amplification of reference gene primers was used to estimate how many nucleated cells each sample contained. To quantify the absolute abundance of each unique TCRbeta CDR3 rearrangement, sequence reads were collapsed and filtered. For each sample, productive Simpson clonality was calculated by taking the square root of Simpson's diversity index across productive rearrangements. TCRdb took over this immuneACCESS table, retaining in-frame rearrangements with V and J assigned. Such tables are incomplete; in checked studies, under half of the missing clones stem from an unresolved V gene, and the remainder is unexplained. That table is the source of V, J and clone size, and D and trimming were worked out from the DNA. The sample yields 200,000 to 250,000 clones; about four fifths were counted once. The leading ten clones occupy about 1.3% of the sample.

Participants in the prospective study were aged about 18 to 89 years, lived in approximately 26 United States geographic areas, and enrolled through a virtual design. Cohort assignment in the prospective study relied on participant-reported clinical history from a screening survey and a study questionnaire. In the prospective study, whole blood, serum and a nasopharyngeal or oropharyngeal swab were collected from each participant by mobile phlebotomists. Additional blood draws and questionnaires over an approximately 2-month period could optionally be provided by prospective study participants. Blood samples from the prospective study were shipped frozen or at room temperature prior to DNA extraction. The sequencing sample was made of PBMCs or T cells enriched from blood (not recorded which). The receptor was isolated from a woman in her forties with acute COVID-19.

The nucleotides read TGCGCCAGCAGCGAAAAACTAGCCGTAAGCTCCTACAATGAGCAGTTCTTC. This encodes CASSEKLAVSSYNEQFF. The chain couples TRBV4-1 to TRBJ2-1; TRBD2 is possibly the D segment (6 matching bases). Spanning cysteine to phenylalanine, the CDR3 consists of 17 amino acids. The CDR3 DNA has 51 bases and is translated from base 1. V loses 5 bases of germline sequence and J loses 0 bases, and the interval between the two ends is 17 bases. The germline V gene provides CDR1 MGHRA and CDR2 YSYEKL.